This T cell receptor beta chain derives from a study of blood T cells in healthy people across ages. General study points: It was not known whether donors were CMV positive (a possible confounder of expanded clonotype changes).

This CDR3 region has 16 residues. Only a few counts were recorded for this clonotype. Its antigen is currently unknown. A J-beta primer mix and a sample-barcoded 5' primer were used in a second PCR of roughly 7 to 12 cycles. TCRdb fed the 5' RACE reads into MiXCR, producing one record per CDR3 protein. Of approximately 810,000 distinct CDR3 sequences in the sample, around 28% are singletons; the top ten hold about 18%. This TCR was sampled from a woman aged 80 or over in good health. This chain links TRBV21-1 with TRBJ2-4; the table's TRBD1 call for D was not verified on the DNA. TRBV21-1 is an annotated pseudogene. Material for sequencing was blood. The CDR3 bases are TGTGCCAGCAGCAAAAGGGTAAGGCAGGGGGCGAGGAGCGAGTACTTC. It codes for CASSKRVRQGARSEYF.